Each of the 26 T cell receptor beta chains below was sequenced from the same sample in a study of CD8 T cells in ankylosing spondylitis. TCRdb used MiXCR to reprocess the 5' RACE reads, holding one entry per CDR3 protein. In the table there are about 92,000 distinct CDR3 sequences, around 9.4% of which are singletons. Specimen: blood, either unsorted or a sorted T cell fraction (not recorded which). Receptors were obtained from a male donor with ankylosing spondylitis or in good health (not recorded which).

The chain uses TRBV5-1 and TRBJ2-5; 7 bases line up with TRBD2. Germline CDR1 SGHRS, CDR2 YFSETQ. J lost 2 bases, V lost 1 base, and 5 bases had no gene match. This CDR3 is built from 15 residues. In nucleotides, the CDR3 is TGCGCCAGCAGCTTGTTACCGGGGGGTCAAGAGACCCAGTACTTC. Residues: CASSLLPGGQETQYF.

This clonotype showed up many times. CDR3: CASSPDKLSYEQYF. The DNA for the CDR3 is TGTGCCAGCAGTCCGGACAAACTCTCCTACGAGCAGTACTTC. The V gene is TRBV12-3 or TRBV12-4, the J gene TRBJ2-7; D is possibly TRBD1 (5 bases). This CDR3 region has 14 residues. The V end was cut by 5 bases, the J end by 0 bases, with 11 bases between.

This clonotype has a count of ten or more. The rearrangement uses TRBV11-2 and TRBJ1-1, with D unresolved. The ends were cut back, 1 base at V and 1 base at J, with 7 bases in the middle. The CDR3 extends over 14 amino acids. CDR1 SGHAT and CDR2 FQNNGV come from the germline V gene. CDR3 residues: CASSLVEKNTEAFF. CDR3 bases: TGTGCCAGCAGCTTAGTGGAGAAGAACACTGAAGCTTTCTTT. Full variable domain (remainder filled in from reference TRBV11-2 and TRBJ1-1): EAGVAQSPRYKIIEKRQSVAFWCNPISGHATLYWYQQILGQGPKLLIQFQNNGVVDDSQLPKDRFSAERLKGVDSTLKIQPAKLEDSAVYLCASSLVEKNTEAFFGQGTRLTVV.

In this sample, this clonotype turned up many times. This chain joins TRBV18 and TRBJ1-1; D unresolved. The CDR3 contains 15 residues. Germline V gives CDR1 KGHSH, CDR2 LQKENI. The V end was cut by 3 bases, the J end by 1 base, with 12 bases between. The CDR3 loop is CASSPGGFKNTEAFF. For the CDR3, the DNA is TGTGCCAGCTCACCGGGAGGTTTCAAGAACACTGAAGCTTTCTTT.

Only a few counts were recorded for this clonotype. This chain uses TRBV20-1 with TRBJ1-2; D uncertain. The germline V and J ends were trimmed by 6 bases and 3 bases, with 17 bases remaining between them. The CDR3 runs to 14 residues. Germline lookup yields CDR1 DFQATT and CDR2 SNEGSKA (reference sequence). The CDR3 spells CSAVSGEAYYGYTF. Written as DNA, the CDR3 is TGCAGTGCAGTCTCGGGCGAGGCCTACTATGGCTACACCTTC.

The sample holds many counts of this clonotype. This chain connects TRBV6-5 to TRBJ1-2; D gene ambiguous. Germline values: CDR1 MNHEY, CDR2 SVGAGI. V was cut by 4 bases and J by 10 bases, with 10 bases left in between. This CDR3 spans 11 amino acids. CDR3 residues: CASSLLGSYTF. The CDR3 region has the DNA TGTGCCAGCAGTTTACTGGGGTCCTACACCTTC.

Comments on this clonotype: A read error may explain this, as a much larger clone is one base away. The chain carries TRBV3-1 and TRBJ1-1; D is ambiguous. V was pared by 3 bases and J by 0 bases, with 17 bases between. The CDR3 is 17 residues long. From germline, CDR1 is LGHDT and CDR2 YNNKEL (reference sequence). The CDR3 region has the DNA TGTGCCAGCAGCCAGGCGGTACCCTCGTCACTGAACACTGAAGCTTTCTTT. Translation: CASSQAVPSSLNTEAFF. The whole variable domain, filled in from reference TRBV3-1 and TRBJ1-1, reads DTAVSQTPKYLVTQMGNDKSIKCEQNLGHDTMYWYKQDSKKFLKIMFSYNNKELIINETVPNRFSPKSPDKAHLNLHINSLELGDSAVYFCASSQAVPSSLNTEAFFGQGTRLTVV.

The genes are TRBV2 and TRBJ2-2; TRBD1 might be the D (5 bases). The germline V gene has CDR1 SNHLY and CDR2 FYNNEI. This CDR3 comprises 16 residues. The V end was cut by 6 bases, the J end by 0 bases, with 14 bases between. CDR3 nucleotide sequence: TGTGCCAGCAGCCCAGACAGTGCTTCGAACACCGGGGAGCTGTTTTTT. Protein: CASSPDSASNTGELFF.

This clonotype was seen at least ten times. This sequence joins TRBV29-1 and TRBJ2-1; D remains unclear. The CDR3 totals 11 residues. The V end lost 7 bases, the J end lost 8 bases, and 12 bases lay between the germline ends. Germline V gene sequence: CDR1 SQVTM, CDR2 ANQGSEA. In DNA, the CDR3 is TGCAGCGCCTCTATAGGTGATGAGCAGTTCTTC. As protein: CSASIGDEQFF.

This clonotype was seen only a few times. This chain uses TRBV6-2 or TRBV6-3 with TRBJ2-7, with 9 bases lining up with TRBD1. The CDR3 is made up of 16 amino acids. Germline assignment: CDR1 MNHEY and CDR2 SVGEGT. Unmatched junction bases numbered 14, after V lost 5 bases and J lost 6 bases. The DNA of the CDR3 is TGTGCCAGCAGTAAATCTCCTCCGGGACAGGGAGGCGAGCAGTACTTC. Its translation: CASSKSPPGQGGEQYF.

Ten or more counts support this clonotype. This chain uses TRBV29-1 with TRBJ2-2, with 9 bases fitting TRBD1. Per the germline V gene, CDR1 is SQVTM and CDR2 is ANQGSEA. V shed 7 bases and J 4 bases; nucleotides not matched to a gene: 10. The CDR3 loop spans 15 amino acids. CDR3 DNA sequence: TGCAGCGCTAAGAGTCCGGGACAGGGCACCGGGGAGCTGTTTTTT. This sequence encodes CSAKSPGQGTGELFF.

This clonotype appeared many times. This chain joins TRBV7-8 and TRBJ2-3, with 7 nucleotides matching TRBD2. The CDR3 has 16 residues. Germline CDR1 and CDR2: SGHVS and FQNEAQ. With V trimmed by 1 base and J by 4 bases, 8 bases remained unmatched. The CDR3 loop reads CASSLGGLGTADTQYF. The CDR3 coding sequence is TGTGCCAGCAGCTTAGGAGGACTAGGGACTGCAGATACGCAGTATTTT.

A note on this clonotype: A much bigger clone sits one base away, suggesting this may be a read error. The chain links TRBV5-1 to TRBJ1-6; no clear D gene. The germline V and J ends were trimmed by 0 bases and 10 bases, with 14 bases remaining between them. CDR1 and CDR2 from the germline V gene are SGHRS and YFSETQ. This CDR3 spans 15 amino acids. The CDR3 region is CASSLGPSSWSPLHF. CDR3 DNA sequence: TGCGCCAGCAGCTTGGGACCCTCCTCCTGGTCACCCCTCCACTTT.

The V gene is TRBV3-1, the J gene TRBJ2-3, with D possibly matching TRBD2 (5 bases). The V gene's germline CDR1 is LGHDT and CDR2 YNNKEL (reference sequence). This CDR3 region has 16 residues. Deletions cut 1 base from V and 0 bases from J, with 11 bases between. CDR3 bases: TGTGCCAGCAGCCAAGTTGCTAGCCTGAGCACAGATACGCAGTATTTT. It specifies CASSQVASLSTDTQYF.

This clonotype was seen repeatedly, ten times or more. The chain recombines TRBV7-3 with TRBJ2-6; D is possibly TRBD2 (5 bases). This CDR3 is built from 16 residues. The V end was cut by 5 bases, the J end by 1 base, with 12 bases between. Germline-derived CDR1 and CDR2 are SGHTA and FQGTGA. CDR3 sequence (DNA): TGTGCCAGCAGCCCAAGTCCGGGGTCTGGGGCCAACGTCCTGACTTTC. Translating it yields CASSPSPGSGANVLTF.

The genes are TRBV11-2 and TRBJ2-1; 7 bases align to TRBD2. CDR3 length: 16 amino acids. Germline trimming cut 5 bases from V and 2 bases from J; bases unmatched to any gene: 9. CDR1 and CDR2 from the germline V gene are SGHAT and FQNNGV. The CDR3 here is CASSPAGLAAYNEQFF. CDR3 in DNA: TGTGCCAGCAGCCCAGCAGGTCTAGCGGCCTACAATGAGCAGTTCTTC.

This clonotype has ten or more counts. CDR3 DNA: TGTGCCACCTCAACGTCCCCCACAGATACGCAGTATTTT. Residues: CATSTSPTDTQYF. The V call is TRBV15, the J call TRBJ2-3; D is unresolved. CDR1 and CDR2 from the germline V gene are LNHNV and YYDKDF (reference sequence). V was pared by 8 bases and J by 2 bases, with 11 bases between. The CDR3 covers 13 residues.

This clonotype has just a few counts. The rearrangement joins TRBV28 to TRBJ2-7, with D tentatively TRBD1 or TRBD2 (5 bases each). Germline loops: CDR1 MDHEN, CDR2 SYDVKM. V shed 7 bases and J shed 0 bases, with 19 bases lying between them. The CDR3 is 16 amino acids. The CDR3 spells CASTPIEGPDSYEQYF. The CDR3 DNA reads as TGTGCCAGCACCCCCATAGAGGGACCAGACTCCTACGAGCAGTACTTC.

This clonotype was picked up many times. This chain links TRBV7-3 with TRBJ1-3, with D perhaps TRBD1 (6 bases). The CDR3 covers 14 residues. Germline V gene data show CDR1 as SGHTA and CDR2 as FQGTGA. Trimming took 5 bases from V and 4 from J, leaving 12 bases between them. The CDR3 reads CASSPTGSGNTIYF. DNA for the CDR3: TGTGCCAGCAGCCCTACAGGGTCCGGAAACACCATATATTTT.

This clonotype was seen ten or more times. The chain links TRBV15 to TRBJ2-1; D possibly uses TRBD1 or TRBD2 (5 bases each). V shed 5 bases and J shed 3 bases, with 8 bases lying between them. Germline V gene sequence: CDR1 LNHNV, CDR2 YYDKDF (reference sequence). This CDR3 region has 13 residues. The CDR3 DNA reads TGTGCCACCAGCGGGACGGTCTACAATGAGCAGTTCTTC. Protein product: CATSGTVYNEQFF.

This chain uses TRBV7-2 with TRBJ2-7; no definite D call. V was clipped by 0 bases and J by 2 bases, with 8 bases between them. This CDR3 spans 14 amino acids. CDR1 SGHTA and CDR2 FQGNSA come from the germline V gene. Written as DNA, the CDR3 is TGTGCCAGCAGCTTAGCGGGAACCGCCTACGAGCAGTACTTC. Translation: CASSLAGTAYEQYF.

This clonotype was recorded at least ten times. The genes are TRBV9 and TRBJ2-1, with 7 positions matching TRBD2. The trim removed 0 bases at V and 8 bases at J, leaving 8 bases unmatched. Per germline, CDR1 SGDLS and CDR2 YYNGEE. The CDR3 is 15 residues long. CDR3 amino acids: CASSVDRRGFDEQFF. The CDR3 DNA reads TGTGCCAGCAGCGTAGATCGGCGGGGGTTCGATGAGCAGTTCTTC.

This clonotype was recorded at least ten times. This chain links TRBV29-1 with TRBJ2-7; 11 bases fit TRBD1. Germline CDR1 and CDR2: SQVTM and ANQGSEA. Trimming at V came to 6 bases and at J to 6 bases, leaving 16 bases not matched to a gene. The length of the CDR3 is 16 residues. CDR3: CSVLTLRTGGIFEQYF. The CDR3 DNA sequence: TGCAGCGTCCTCACTCTTAGGACAGGGGGCATTTTCGAGCAGTACTTC.

This clonotype was seen many times. CDR3 sequence: CSVEDSGGRYNEQFF. As DNA, the CDR3 is TGCAGCGTTGAAGATAGCGGGGGGCGGTACAATGAGCAGTTCTTC. The genes are TRBV29-1 and TRBJ2-1, with TRBD2 matching over 10 bases. The CDR3 runs 15 residues. Germline loops: CDR1 SQVTM, CDR2 ANQGSEA. V shed 0 bases and J 4 bases; nucleotides not matched to a gene: 3.

This clonotype came up many times. The genes are TRBV4-1 and TRBJ2-7; no clear D gene. This CDR3 has 16 amino acids. V shed 3 bases and J shed 2 bases, with 17 bases lying between them. The germline gives CDR1 MGHRA, CDR2 YSYEKL. The CDR3 region has the DNA TGCGCCAGCAGCCATGTCCCAATGCCTCTGCCCTACGAGCAGTACTTC. Translated: CASSHVPMPLPYEQYF.

In this sample, this clonotype turned up a few times. V is TRBV7-2 and J is TRBJ2-2; 7 nucleotides match TRBD2. CDR1 is SGHTA and CDR2 is FQGNSA in the germline V gene. The CDR3 runs to 16 residues. J was trimmed by 4 bases and V by 2 bases; bases with no gene match: 7. The CDR3 DNA reads as TGTGCCAGCAGCTTATCAAGCGGGGAGATCACCGGGGAGCTGTTTTTT. The encoded protein is CASSLSSGEITGELFF. The complete variable domain, with remaining parts taken from reference TRBV7-2 and TRBJ2-2, reads GAGVSQSPSNKVTEKGKDVELRCDPISGHTALYWYRQSLGQGLEFLIYFQGNSAPDKSGLPSDRFSAERTGGSVSTLTIQRTQQEDSAVYLCASSLSSGEITGELFFGEGSRLTVL.